This entry lists 8 T cell receptor beta chains sequenced from one sample in a study of T cell repertoires in cytomegalovirus infection. Their antigens are not known. TCRdb called the reads again in MiXCR, with one record for every CDR3 protein. The sample shows around 200,000 distinct CDR3 sequences, approximately 38% of them seen only once. The specimen comprised CD8+ T cells from cultured PBMCs, sampled from culture after CMV antigen stimulation. The receptors originated from a human donor in good health (CMV status not recorded). Some clones in this sample may be carry-over from other donors' samples.

This clonotype was seen once. The V gene is TRBV7-9, the J gene TRBJ1-2, with TRBD1 matching 7 bases. The V gene's germline CDR1 is SEHNR and CDR2 FQNEAQ (reference sequence). The CDR3 sequence is 15 residues long. V shed 0 bases, J shed 5 bases, and the junction held 6 bases outside the gene matches. The CDR3, as DNA: TGTGCCAGCAGCTTAGCGGGGGGACAGAGATATGGCTACACCTTC. It encodes CASSLAGGQRYGYTF.

CDR3 in amino acids: CASSILAGVDEQFF. For the CDR3, the DNA is TGTGCCAGTAGTATCCTAGCGGGAGTCGATGAGCAGTTCTTC. The chain carries TRBV19 and TRBJ2-1; the match to TRBD2 covers 10 bases. Germline V lookup: CDR1 LNHDA, CDR2 SQIVND (reference sequence). The CDR3 has 14 amino acids. V gave up 3 bases and J gave up 8 bases; unmatched junction bases: 4. The whole variable domain, filled in from reference TRBV19 and TRBJ2-1, reads DGGITQSPKYLFRKEGQNVTLSCEQNLNHDAMYWYRQDPGQGLRLIYYSQIVNDFQKGDIAEGYSVSREKKESFPLTVTSAQKNPTAFYLCASSILAGVDEQFFGPGTRLTVL.

The chain carries TRBV28 and TRBJ2-3, with TRBD1 matching over 7 bases. This CDR3 is 15 amino acids long. Germline assignment: CDR1 MDHEN and CDR2 SYDVKM. V lost 6 bases to trimming and J lost 0 bases; unmatched junction nucleotides: 6. CDR3 amino acids: CASSRDRVSTDTQYF. In DNA form, the CDR3 reads TGTGCCAGCAGCCGGGACAGAGTTAGCACAGATACGCAGTATTTT.

In this sample, this clonotype turned up a few times. CDR3 residues: CSATPGVGDTQYF. The CDR3 DNA is TGCAGTGCCACGCCGGGGGTAGGTGATACGCAGTATTTT. The genes are TRBV20-1 and TRBJ2-3; D may be TRBD2 (6 bases). The germline V gene has CDR1 DFQATT and CDR2 SNEGSKA (reference sequence). This CDR3 comprises 13 residues. Trimming removed 6 bases at V and 6 bases at J, with 16 bases between.

This clonotype was seen a few times. This sequence joins TRBV6-5 and TRBJ2-1, with TRBD2 matching over 8 bases. This CDR3 region has 14 residues. Germline V lookup: CDR1 MNHEY, CDR2 SVGAGI. With V trimmed by 6 bases and J by 8 bases, 9 bases remained unmatched. CDR3 residues: CASSSGTSSDEQFF. Written as DNA, the CDR3 is TGTGCCAGCAGCTCCGGGACTAGTAGCGATGAGCAGTTCTTC.

V usage is TRBV19 and J usage is TRBJ2-3, with TRBD2 matching over 11 bases. The CDR3 is 19 residues long. V lost 5 bases and J lost 2; bases outside the gene matches: 15. The V gene's germline CDR1 is LNHDA and CDR2 SQIVND (reference sequence). Written as DNA, the CDR3 is TGTGCCAGTAGTGTTACCGGGACTAGCGGAATAAAGTACACAGATACGCAGTATTTT. This codes for CASSVTGTSGIKYTDTQYF.

Many counts were recorded for this clonotype. V is TRBV7-6 and J is TRBJ2-3, with 15 bases matching TRBD2. CDR3 length: 20 residues. V trimming: 4 bases; J trimming: 4 bases; junction bases outside the gene matches: 15. Germline V lookup: CDR1 SGHVS, CDR2 FNYEAQ. The CDR3 here is CASSSPELGLAGGTADTQYF. The CDR3 region has the DNA TGTGCCAGCAGCTCACCAGAACTGGGACTAGCGGGGGGCACTGCAGATACGCAGTATTTT.

The table lists this clonotype with a few counts. J is TRBJ1-4 and V is TRBV7-9; D is unresolved. There are 14 residues in the CDR3. Germline CDR1 and CDR2: SEHNR and FQNEAQ (reference sequence). Deletions cut 1 base from V and 1 base from J, with 4 bases between. CDR3 in DNA: TGTGCCAGCAGCTTAGGGGGAACTAATGAAAAACTGTTTTTT. Translating it yields CASSLGGTNEKLFF.